Following are 17 T cell receptor beta chains from one sample sequenced in a study of blood T cell repertoires in COVID-19. Repertoires were generated with immunoSEQ multiplex PCR, while TCRdb's copy carries only in-frame clones and drops some. The table lists 250,000 to 300,000 clones, 86% of them singletons. The sequencing input was peripheral blood. The receptors were sampled from a woman aged 30 to 39 with COVID-19, enrolled during active disease.

A remark on this clone: Compared with germline, one end of the junction differs, possibly owing to a read error. The rearrangement joins TRBV18 to TRBJ1-2; 9 nucleotides agree with TRBD1. Per the germline V gene, CDR1 is KGHSH and CDR2 is LQKENI. The CDR3 is 16 amino acids. CDR3 sequence: CASSPRQGGSNYGYTF. CDR3 nucleotide sequence: TGTGCCAGCTCGCCACGACAGGGGGGGTCTAACTATGGCTACACCTTC.

The chain employs TRBV7-9 and TRBJ1-1; D is undetermined. Germline V gives CDR1 SEHNR, CDR2 FQNEAQ (reference sequence). This CDR3 spans 14 amino acids. The ends were cut back, 2 bases at V and 5 bases at J, with 12 bases in the middle. CDR3 nucleotide sequence: TGTGCCAGCAGCTTACGGGGAATCGGTACTGAAGCTTTCTTT. Its protein product is CASSLRGIGTEAFF.

This sequence joins TRBV6-5 and TRBJ1-2; D uncertain. This CDR3 is built from 14 residues. V was clipped by 7 bases and J by 5 bases, with 17 bases between them. The germline CDR1 and CDR2 sequences are MNHEY and SVGAGI. DNA for the CDR3: TGTGCCAGCATGCGGATCGAGTCCTCTTATGGCTACACCTTC. It encodes CASMRIESSYGYTF.

This chain connects TRBV7-9 to TRBJ1-2; no firm D call. This CDR3 has 12 amino acids. Germline CDR1 and CDR2: SEHNR and FQNEAQ (reference sequence). The V end was cut by 4 bases, the J end by 8 bases, with 11 bases between. This CDR3 is CASSSVTRGYTF. The CDR3 DNA is TGTGCCAGCAGCTCCGTGACACGGGGCTACACCTTC.

The chain uses TRBV28 and TRBJ1-2, with 12 bases aligning to TRBD1. V shed 4 bases and J 8 bases; nucleotides not matched to a gene: 14. From germline, CDR1 is MDHEN and CDR2 SYDVKM. The length of the CDR3 is 17 residues. The CDR3 DNA reads TGTGCCAGCAGTTCCATAACCGGGACAGGGGGCTTTTACGGCTACACCTTC. Translation: CASSSITGTGGFYGYTF.

The V and J genes are TRBV12-3 or TRBV12-4 and TRBJ1-4; D gene unclear. CDR3 length: 13 residues. Trimming cost V 6 bases and J 6 bases, with 11 bases left between them. The CDR3 sequence: CASSTETYEKLFF. The CDR3 bases are TGTGCCAGCAGCACAGAGACCTATGAAAAACTGTTTTTT.

CDR3: CASSIHGQGASGANVLTF. In DNA, the CDR3 is TGTGCCAGTAGTATTCACGGACAGGGGGCCTCTGGGGCCAACGTCCTGACTTTC. The rearrangement uses TRBV19 and TRBJ2-6; 11 bases fit TRBD1. This CDR3 spans 18 amino acids. Germline V gene lookup returns CDR1 LNHDA and CDR2 SQIVND (reference sequence). V lost 3 bases to trimming and J lost 0 bases; unmatched junction nucleotides: 4.

Turning to this clone: Germline and junction disagree at one end, which may indicate a read error. The rearrangement joins TRBV2 to TRBJ2-7, with TRBD2 matching over 15 bases. CDR3 length: 16 amino acids. The germline V gene encodes CDR1 SNHLY and CDR2 FYNNEI. The CDR3 sequence: CASSEAGGTSGGSHNF. Written as DNA, the CDR3 is TGTGCCAGCAGTGAAGCCGGAGGGACTAGCGGGGGGTCCCACAACTTC.

The CDR3, as DNA: TGTGCCAGCAGCACCCCTAAATGGGGGCTCCCTCAGCCCCAGCATTTT. Protein: CASSTPKWGLPQPQHF. This chain links TRBV11-2 with TRBJ1-5; weak D call: TRBD1 (6 bases). V dropped 5 bases and J dropped 6 bases, with 20 bases sitting between them. The V gene's germline CDR1 is SGHAT and CDR2 FQNNGV. This CDR3 comprises 16 residues.

The genes are TRBV5-1 and TRBJ2-1; maybe TRBD2 (7 bases). The CDR3 extends over 16 amino acids. V was clipped by 4 bases and J by 3 bases, with 17 bases between them. Germline-derived CDR1 and CDR2 are SGHRS and YFSETQ. CDR3 sequence: CASSGAGAPFYNEQFF. In nucleotides, the CDR3 is TGCGCCAGCAGCGGCGCGGGGGCCCCCTTCTACAATGAGCAGTTCTTC.

The chain links TRBV13 to TRBJ2-3, with 7 bases fitting TRBD2. The trim removed 5 bases at V and 3 bases at J, leaving 8 bases unmatched. In germline, CDR1 is PRHDT, CDR2 FYEKMQ (reference sequence). The CDR3 contains 15 residues. For the CDR3, the DNA is TGTGCCAGCAGCCCAGGGCGGGGGACGACAGATACGCAGTATTTT. Translation: CASSPGRGTTDTQYF.

V gene TRBV19 combines with J gene TRBJ1-1; maybe TRBD1 (6 bases). V was clipped by 3 bases and J by 8 bases, with 13 bases between them. The CDR3 length is 13 residues. Germline V lookup: CDR1 LNHDA, CDR2 SQIVND (reference sequence). CDR3 nucleotide sequence: TGTGCCAGTAGTATCCTACAGGGTGAAGAAGCTTTCTTT. Translated, it gives CASSILQGEEAFF.

The chain uses TRBV29-1 and TRBJ1-2; the D gene is possibly TRBD1 (5 bases). V lost 6 bases and J lost 4, with 6 bases in between. This CDR3 spans 10 amino acids. Looked up from germline, CDR1 is SQVTM and CDR2 is ANQGSEA. For the CDR3, the DNA is TGCAGCGTGGGGGGCTATGGCTACACCTTC. This codes for CSVGGYGYTF. Filled out from reference TRBV29-1 and TRBJ1-2, the complete variable domain reads SAVISQKPSRDICQRGTSLTIQCQVDSQVTMMFWYRQQPGQSLTLIATANQGSEATYESGFVIDKFPISRPNLTFSTLTVSNMSPEDSSIYLCSVGGYGYTFGSGTRLTVV.

V gene TRBV2 combines with J gene TRBJ2-4; D is possibly TRBD1 (6 bases). Germline V gene sequence: CDR1 SNHLY, CDR2 FYNNEI. The CDR3 runs 15 residues. V was cut by 6 bases and J by 1 base, with 13 bases left in between. CDR3 in DNA: TGTGCCAGCAGCGCCACAGGGATGGCCAAAAACATTCAGTACTTC. Residues: CASSATGMAKNIQYF. The variable domain in full, completed from reference TRBV2 and TRBJ2-4, reads EPEVTQTPSHQVTQMGQEVILRCVPISNHLYFYWYRQILGQKVEFLVSFYNNEISEKSEIFDDQFSVERPDGSNFTLKIRSTKLEDSAMYFCASSATGMAKNIQYFGAGTRLSVL.

The chain is built from TRBV10-3 and TRBJ2-1; the D is unclear. Germline assignment: CDR1 ENHRY and CDR2 SYGVKD. The length of the CDR3 is 14 residues. The germline V and J ends were trimmed by 8 bases and 3 bases, with 14 bases remaining between them. The CDR3 DNA follows: TGTGCCATCCGTTACAGTCTTATCTACAATGAGCAGTTCTTC. It codes for CAIRYSLIYNEQFF.

This chain links TRBV5-4 with TRBJ2-2; tentative D call: TRBD2 (7 bases). The ends were cut back, 4 bases at V and 3 bases at J, with 13 bases in the middle. The CDR3 length is 15 residues. Germline loops: CDR1 SGHNT, CDR2 YYREEE (reference sequence). Written as DNA, the CDR3 is TGTGCCAGCAGCCGGGGGGCGGGTTACACCGGGGAGCTGTTTTTT. Amino acid sequence: CASSRGAGYTGELFF.

The count of this clone is one. This chain uses TRBV5-1 with TRBJ2-5; 7 bases align to TRBD1. V gave up 4 bases and J gave up 5 bases; unmatched junction bases: 11. The CDR3 totals 15 residues. Germline CDR1 reads SGHRS; CDR2 reads YFSETQ. The CDR3 DNA follows: TGCGCCAGCAGCAACGGACAGGTAGTAGTTGAGACCCAGTACTTC. Its translation is CASSNGQVVVETQYF.